This entry lists 10 T cell receptor beta chains sequenced from one sample in a study of blood T cell repertoires in COVID-19. Measured with immunoSEQ multiplex PCR; TCRdb has only the in-frame clones, and not every one. This table has some 170,000 clones, about 92% appearing once. The sample consisted of peripheral blood. The receptors were gathered from a woman aged 55-75 years with COVID-19, enrolled during active disease.

The rearrangement uses TRBV4-1 and TRBJ1-2; TRBD1 aligns across 11 bases. Germline assignment: CDR1 MGHRA and CDR2 YSYEKL. V lost 0 bases and J lost 1; bases outside the gene matches: 7. The CDR3 covers 18 residues. In DNA, the CDR3 is TGCGCCAGCAGCCAAGAAGCGGACAGGGGGCGATTTAACTATGGCTACACCTTC. This codes for CASSQEADRGRFNYGYTF.

V usage is TRBV4-1 and J usage is TRBJ2-5, with 7 bases identical to TRBD1. Looked up from germline, CDR1 is MGHRA and CDR2 is YSYEKL. V lost 2 bases and J lost 2; bases outside the gene matches: 8. The CDR3 covers 16 residues. The CDR3 DNA reads TGCGCCAGCAGCCAAAACCCGAACAGGGGACAAGAGACCCAGTACTTC. As protein: CASSQNPNRGQETQYF.

This sequence joins TRBV6-2 or TRBV6-3 and TRBJ1-6; no clear D gene. Germline V gene sequence: CDR1 MNHEY, CDR2 SVGEGT. The CDR3 spans 12 residues. Trimming shortened V by 2 bases and J by 11 bases, and 7 bases separated the two germline ends. CDR3 sequence (DNA): TGTGCCAGCAGTTACGGGGAGGCACCCCTCCACTTT. It codes for CASSYGEAPLHF.

The chain couples TRBV12-5 to TRBJ1-1; 10 bases map to TRBD1. V dropped 1 base and J dropped 4; count of bases not matched to a gene: 3. Germline assignment: CDR1 LGHNT and CDR2 FRNRAP. The CDR3 is 15 amino acids. CDR3 residues: CASGLGQGAGTEAFF. CDR3 nucleotide sequence: TGTGCTAGTGGTTTGGGACAGGGGGCTGGCACTGAAGCTTTCTTT.

J is TRBJ2-7 and V is TRBV18; possibly TRBD1 for D (5 bases). Germline loops: CDR1 KGHSH, CDR2 LQKENI. The CDR3 sequence is 14 residues long. Trimming removed 2 bases from V and 3 bases from J, with 11 bases in between. The CDR3 is CASSPIAGLYEQYF. DNA of the CDR3: TGTGCCAGCTCACCAATCGCAGGGCTCTACGAGCAGTACTTC. Variable domain in full (rest from reference TRBV18 and TRBJ2-7): NAGVMQNPRHLVRRRGQEARLRCSPMKGHSHVYWYRQLPEEGLKFMVYLQKENIIDESGMPKERFSAEFPKEGPSILRIQQVVRGDSAAYFCASSPIAGLYEQYFGPGTRLTVT.

V is TRBV6-6 and J is TRBJ1-5, with TRBD1 identical over 7 bases. The junction had 12 bases not matched to a gene; V was cut back by 6 bases and J by 7 bases. The CDR3 runs to 15 residues. Germline CDR1 and CDR2: MNHNY and SVGAGI (reference sequence). CDR3 DNA: TGTGCCAGCAGAGCCCGACAGGGCGTTTCGCAGCCCCAGCATTTT. This encodes CASRARQGVSQPQHF.

The sample holds one count of this clone. This chain joins TRBV9 and TRBJ2-7; 8 bases are a match to TRBD2. The CDR3 covers 14 residues. V lost 5 bases to trimming and J lost 5 bases; unmatched junction nucleotides: 9. The germline V gene encodes CDR1 SGDLS and CDR2 YYNGEE. The CDR3 loop reads CASSVGLGVHEQYF. The CDR3 DNA reads as TGTGCCAGCAGTGTGGGACTAGGGGTCCACGAGCAGTACTTC.

This rearrangement joins TRBV3-1 (or the pseudogene TRBV3-2) to TRBJ1-5; D might be TRBD1 (5 bases). The V and J ends lost 0 bases and 0 bases respectively, with 12 bases between them. CDR1 LGHDT and CDR2 YNNKEL come from the germline V gene (reference sequence). This CDR3 region has 17 residues. The CDR3 is CASSQDWTNYSNQPQHF. CDR3 DNA sequence: TGTGCCAGCAGCCAAGATTGGACAAACTATAGCAATCAGCCCCAGCATTTT.

V is TRBV4-2 and J is TRBJ2-3; 8 bases align to TRBD2. Germline assignment: CDR1 LGHNA and CDR2 YNFKEQ. This CDR3 comprises 16 residues. Trimming removed 0 bases from V and 4 bases from J; junction bases left unmatched: 6. The CDR3 bases are TGTGCCAGCAGCCAAGAAGTCGGGGGGGTATCAGATACGCAGTATTTT. This codes for CASSQEVGGVSDTQYF.

This clone has just a few counts. This chain uses TRBV27 with TRBJ2-7; 9 nucleotides align to TRBD1. J gave up 2 bases and V 5 bases, and 4 bases lay outside the gene matches. Looked up from germline, CDR1 is MNHEY and CDR2 is SMNVEV (reference sequence). The CDR3 sequence is 14 residues long. Here the CDR3 DNA reads TGTGCCAGCAGTCCCCGACAGGGGGCCTACGAGCAGTACTTC. Encoded protein: CASSPRQGAYEQYF.